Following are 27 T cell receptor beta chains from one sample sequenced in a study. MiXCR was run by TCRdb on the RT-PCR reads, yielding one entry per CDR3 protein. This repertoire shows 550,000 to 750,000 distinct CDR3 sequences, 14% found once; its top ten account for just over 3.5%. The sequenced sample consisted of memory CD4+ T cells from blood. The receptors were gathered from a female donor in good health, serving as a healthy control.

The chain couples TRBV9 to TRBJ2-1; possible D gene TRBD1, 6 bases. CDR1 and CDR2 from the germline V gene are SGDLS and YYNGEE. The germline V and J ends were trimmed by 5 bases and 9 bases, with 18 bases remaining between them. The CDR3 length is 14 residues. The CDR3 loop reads CASRIGQGNGEQFF. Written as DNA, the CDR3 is TGTGCCAGCAGGATCGGCCAGGGGAACGGTGAGCAGTTCTTC.

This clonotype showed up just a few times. This CDR3 is CASSPHGTSAEQYF. In DNA, the CDR3 is TGTGCCAGCAGTCCCCATGGGACTAGCGCGGAGCAGTACTTC. The V gene is TRBV27, the J gene TRBJ2-7; 10 bases align to TRBD2. This CDR3 has 14 residues. Germline CDR1 reads MNHEY; CDR2 reads SMNVEV (reference sequence). After removal of 5 bases from V and 7 bases from J, the junction contained 8 bases not matched to a gene.

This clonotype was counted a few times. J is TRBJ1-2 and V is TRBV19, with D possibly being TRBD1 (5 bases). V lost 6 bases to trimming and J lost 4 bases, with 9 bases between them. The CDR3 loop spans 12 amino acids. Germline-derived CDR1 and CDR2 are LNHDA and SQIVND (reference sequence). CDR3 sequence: CASRGRGYGYTF. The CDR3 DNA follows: TGTGCCAGTAGGGGGCGCGGCTATGGCTACACCTTC. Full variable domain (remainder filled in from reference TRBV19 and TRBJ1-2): DGGITQSPKYLFRKEGQNVTLSCEQNLNHDAMYWYRQDPGQGLRLIYYSQIVNDFQKGDIAEGYSVSREKKESFPLTVTSAQKNPTAFYLCASRGRGYGYTFGSGTRLTVV.

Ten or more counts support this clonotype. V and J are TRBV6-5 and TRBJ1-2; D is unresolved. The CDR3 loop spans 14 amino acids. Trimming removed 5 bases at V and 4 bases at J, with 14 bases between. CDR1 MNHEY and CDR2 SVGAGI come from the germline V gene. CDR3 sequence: CASSGSSGSYGYTF. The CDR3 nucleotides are TGTGCCAGCAGTGGTTCTTCCGGGAGCTATGGCTACACCTTC.

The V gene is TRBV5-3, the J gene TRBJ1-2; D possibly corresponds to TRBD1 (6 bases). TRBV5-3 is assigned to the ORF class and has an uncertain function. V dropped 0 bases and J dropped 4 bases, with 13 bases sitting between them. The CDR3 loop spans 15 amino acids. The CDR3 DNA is TGTGCCAGAAGCTTGGCCGAGGGGGAACCCTATGGCTACACCTTC. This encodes CARSLAEGEPYGYTF.

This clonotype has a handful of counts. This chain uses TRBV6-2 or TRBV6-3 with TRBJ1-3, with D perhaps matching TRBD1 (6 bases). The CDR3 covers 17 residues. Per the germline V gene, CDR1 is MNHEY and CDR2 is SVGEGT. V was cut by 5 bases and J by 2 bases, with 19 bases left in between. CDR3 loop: CASSPPQGSEAGNTIYF. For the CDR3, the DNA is TGTGCCAGCAGTCCACCACAGGGTTCTGAAGCTGGAAACACCATATATTTT.

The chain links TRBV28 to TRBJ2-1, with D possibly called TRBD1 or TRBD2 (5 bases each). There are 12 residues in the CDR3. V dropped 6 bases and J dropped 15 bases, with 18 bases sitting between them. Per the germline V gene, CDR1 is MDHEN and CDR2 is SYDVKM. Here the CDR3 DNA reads TGTGCCAGCAGGTCCCCCGGGACGGATAGGTTCTTC. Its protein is CASRSPGTDRFF. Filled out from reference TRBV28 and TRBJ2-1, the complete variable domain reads DVKVTQSSRYLVKRTGEKVFLECVQDMDHENMFWYRQDPGLGLRLIYFSYDVKMKEKGDIPEGYSVSREKKERFSLILESASTNQTSMYLCASRSPGTDRFFGPGTRLTVL.

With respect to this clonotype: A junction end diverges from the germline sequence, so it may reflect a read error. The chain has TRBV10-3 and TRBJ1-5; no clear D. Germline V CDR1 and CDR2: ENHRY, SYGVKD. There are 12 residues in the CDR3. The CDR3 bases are TGTGCCATCATTGATAGCAATCATCCCCAGCATTTT. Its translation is CAIIDSNHPQHF.

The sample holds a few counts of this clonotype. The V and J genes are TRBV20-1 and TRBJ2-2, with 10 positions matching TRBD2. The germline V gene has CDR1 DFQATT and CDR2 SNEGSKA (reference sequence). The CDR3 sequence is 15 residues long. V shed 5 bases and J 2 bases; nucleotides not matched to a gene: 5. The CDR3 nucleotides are TGCAGTGCTGAAGCGGGAGGGTCTAACACCGGGGAGCTGTTTTTT. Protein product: CSAEAGGSNTGELFF.

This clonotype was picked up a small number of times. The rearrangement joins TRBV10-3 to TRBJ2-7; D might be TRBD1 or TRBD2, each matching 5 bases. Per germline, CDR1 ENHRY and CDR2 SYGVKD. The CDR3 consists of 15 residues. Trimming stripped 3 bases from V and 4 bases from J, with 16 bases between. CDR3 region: CAISDPGTGDYEQYF. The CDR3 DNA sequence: TGTGCCATCAGTGACCCCGGGACGGGCGATTACGAGCAGTACTTC.

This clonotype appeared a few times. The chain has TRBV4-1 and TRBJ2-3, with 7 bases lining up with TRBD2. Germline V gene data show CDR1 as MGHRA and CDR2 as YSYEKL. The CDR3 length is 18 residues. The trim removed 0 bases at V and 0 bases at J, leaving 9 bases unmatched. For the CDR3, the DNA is TGCGCCAGCAGCCAAGAAGCCTCGATAGCGGGTAGCACAGATACGCAGTATTTT. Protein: CASSQEASIAGSTDTQYF.

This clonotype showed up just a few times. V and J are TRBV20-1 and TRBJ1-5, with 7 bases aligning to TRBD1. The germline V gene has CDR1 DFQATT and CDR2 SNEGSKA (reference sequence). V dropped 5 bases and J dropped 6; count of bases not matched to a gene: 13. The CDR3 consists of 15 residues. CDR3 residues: CSAPARQGSSQPQHF. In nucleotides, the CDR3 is TGCAGTGCTCCTGCCCGACAGGGAAGTTCTCAGCCCCAGCATTTT.

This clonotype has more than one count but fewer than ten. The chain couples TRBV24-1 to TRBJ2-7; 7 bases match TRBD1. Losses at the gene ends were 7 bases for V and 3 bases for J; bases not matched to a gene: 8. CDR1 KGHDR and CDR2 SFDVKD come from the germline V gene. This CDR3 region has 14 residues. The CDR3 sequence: CATSTSRGYYEQYF. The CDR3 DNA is TGTGCCACCAGCACCAGCAGGGGGTACTACGAGCAGTACTTC.

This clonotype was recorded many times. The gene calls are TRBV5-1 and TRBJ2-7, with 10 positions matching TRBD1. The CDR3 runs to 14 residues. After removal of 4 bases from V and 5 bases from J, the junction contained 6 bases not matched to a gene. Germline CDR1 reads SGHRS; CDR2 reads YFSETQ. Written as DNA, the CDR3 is TGCGCCAGCAGCCCGGGACAGGGGATGGACGAGCAGTACTTC. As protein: CASSPGQGMDEQYF.

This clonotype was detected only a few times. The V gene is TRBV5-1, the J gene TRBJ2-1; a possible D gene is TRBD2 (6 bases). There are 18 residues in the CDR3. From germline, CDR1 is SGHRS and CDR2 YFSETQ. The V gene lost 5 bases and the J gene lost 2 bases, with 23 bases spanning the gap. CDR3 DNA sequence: TGCGCCAGCAGGGCCGGGGTGGGCTCAGGACTACCCTACAATGAGCAGTTCTTC. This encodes CASRAGVGSGLPYNEQFF.

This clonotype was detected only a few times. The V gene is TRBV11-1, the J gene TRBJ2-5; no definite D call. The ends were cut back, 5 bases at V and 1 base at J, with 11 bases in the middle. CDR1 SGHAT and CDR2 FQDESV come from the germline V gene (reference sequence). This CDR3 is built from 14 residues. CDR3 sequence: CASSHFASQETQYF. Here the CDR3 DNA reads TGTGCCAGCAGCCACTTTGCTAGCCAAGAGACCCAGTACTTC.

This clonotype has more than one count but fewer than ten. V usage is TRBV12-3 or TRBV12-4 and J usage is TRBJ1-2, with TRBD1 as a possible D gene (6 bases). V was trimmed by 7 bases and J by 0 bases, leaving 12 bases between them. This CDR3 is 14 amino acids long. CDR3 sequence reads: CASTPGHSNYGYTF. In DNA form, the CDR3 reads TGTGCCAGCACCCCGGGACATTCTAACTATGGCTACACCTTC.

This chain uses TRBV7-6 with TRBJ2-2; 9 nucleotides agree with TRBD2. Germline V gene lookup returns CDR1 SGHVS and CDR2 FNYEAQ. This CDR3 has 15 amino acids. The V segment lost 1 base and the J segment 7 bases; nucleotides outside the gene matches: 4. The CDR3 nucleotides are TGTGCCAGCAGCTTAGGCGGGAGGGCCGACGGGGAGCTGTTTTTT. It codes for CASSLGGRADGELFF.

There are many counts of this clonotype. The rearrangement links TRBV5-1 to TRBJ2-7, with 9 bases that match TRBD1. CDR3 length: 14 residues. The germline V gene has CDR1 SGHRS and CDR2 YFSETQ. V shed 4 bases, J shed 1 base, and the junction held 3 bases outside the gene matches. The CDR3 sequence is CASSRDRDSYEQYF. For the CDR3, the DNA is TGCGCCAGCAGCCGGGACAGGGATTCCTACGAGCAGTACTTC.

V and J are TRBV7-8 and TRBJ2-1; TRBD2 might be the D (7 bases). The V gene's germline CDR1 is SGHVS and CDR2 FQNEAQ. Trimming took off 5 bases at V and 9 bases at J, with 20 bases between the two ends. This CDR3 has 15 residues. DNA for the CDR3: TGTGCCAGCAGCCTAGGGGGAGGGGCGATTGGTGAGCAGTTCTTC. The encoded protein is CASSLGGGAIGEQFF.

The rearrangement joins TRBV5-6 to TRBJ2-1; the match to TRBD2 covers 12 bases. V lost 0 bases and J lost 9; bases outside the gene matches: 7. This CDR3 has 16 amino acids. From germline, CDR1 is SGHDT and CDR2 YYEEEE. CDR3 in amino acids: CASSLVASGRAGEQFF. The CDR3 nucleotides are TGTGCCAGCAGCTTGGTGGCTAGCGGGAGGGCAGGTGAGCAGTTCTTC.

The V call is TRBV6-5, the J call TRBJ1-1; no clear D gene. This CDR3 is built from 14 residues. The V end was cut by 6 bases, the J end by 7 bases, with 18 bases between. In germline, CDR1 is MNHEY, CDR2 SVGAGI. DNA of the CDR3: TGTGCCAGCAGGGACGCGGCGTTATGGGGTGAAGCTTTCTTT. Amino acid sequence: CASRDAALWGEAFF.

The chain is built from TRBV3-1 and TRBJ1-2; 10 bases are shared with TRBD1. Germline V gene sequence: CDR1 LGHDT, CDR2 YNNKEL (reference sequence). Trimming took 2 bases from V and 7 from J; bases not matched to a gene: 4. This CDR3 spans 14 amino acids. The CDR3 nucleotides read TGTGCCAGCAGCCAAATGACAGGGGGCACTGGCTACACCTTC. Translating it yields CASSQMTGGTGYTF.

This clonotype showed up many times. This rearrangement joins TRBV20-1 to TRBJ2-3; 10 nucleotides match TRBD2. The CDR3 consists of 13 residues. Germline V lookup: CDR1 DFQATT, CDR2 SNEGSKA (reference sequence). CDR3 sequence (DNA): TGCAGCGACCTAGCGGGAGTTAGTGATACGCAGTATTTT. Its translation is CSDLAGVSDTQYF.

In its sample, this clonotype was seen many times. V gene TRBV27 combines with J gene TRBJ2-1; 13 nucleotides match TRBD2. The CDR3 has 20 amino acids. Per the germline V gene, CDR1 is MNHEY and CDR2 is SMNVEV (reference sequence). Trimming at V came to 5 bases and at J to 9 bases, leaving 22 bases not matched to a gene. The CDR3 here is CASSPQGLAGLVVIYCEQFF. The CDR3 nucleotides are TGTGCCAGCAGTCCCCAGGGACTAGCGGGACTCGTGGTAATTTATTGTGAGCAGTTCTTC.

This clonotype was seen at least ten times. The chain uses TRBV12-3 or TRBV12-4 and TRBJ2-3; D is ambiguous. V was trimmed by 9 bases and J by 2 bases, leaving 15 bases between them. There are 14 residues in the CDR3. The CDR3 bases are TGTGCCAGTTCCTCCTTCTCCCACACAGATACGCAGTATTTT. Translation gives CASSSFSHTDTQYF.

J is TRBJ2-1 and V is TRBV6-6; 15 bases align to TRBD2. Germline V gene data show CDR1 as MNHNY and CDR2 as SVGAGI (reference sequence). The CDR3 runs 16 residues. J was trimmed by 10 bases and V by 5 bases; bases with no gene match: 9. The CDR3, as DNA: TGTGCCAGCAGTAAACCGGGACTAGCGGGAGGCAGGGAGCAGTTCTTC. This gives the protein CASSKPGLAGGREQFF.